The entry below gives a single T cell receptor (beta chain) sequence along with its context. Its antigen is currently unknown. The data derive from a study of vaccination and CD4 T cells after COVID-19. Turning to the study itself: The convalescents, six males and four females, included two who were Hispanic. The control cultures got either a CEFX pool, an HIV-1 Nef pool, or no peptide at all.

The Oncomine TCR Beta short-read assay was what sequenced the DNA obtained from cultured CD4+ T cells. TCRdb passed the PCR reads through MiXCR, listing each CDR3 protein once. This sample has about 12,000 distinct CDR3 sequences, with roughly 21% found just once. CDR3 length equals 15 residues. Germline CDR1 is LGHNT and CDR2 is FRNRAP. Between the trimmed V and J ends, which lost 1 base and 6 bases, there was a span of 15 bases. As for treatment: approximately 11-day PBMC culture with coronavirus spike peptide pools or control peptides (ViraFEST assay). ViraFEST stimulated the growth of antigen-specific T cells using peptide pools and subsequently profiled their TCRs by sequencing.

The material sequenced was CD4+ T cells from blood, cultured in vitro, taken before SARS-CoV-2 vaccination. V is TRBV12-5 and J is TRBJ1-2; weak D call: TRBD1 (6 bases). This clonotype was obtained from a human donor who received a COVID-19 vaccine. The CDR3, as DNA: TGTGCTAGTGGTTTGGAGACGGGGGCCGGGGATGGCTACACCTTC. Its protein product is CASGLETGAGDGYTF.